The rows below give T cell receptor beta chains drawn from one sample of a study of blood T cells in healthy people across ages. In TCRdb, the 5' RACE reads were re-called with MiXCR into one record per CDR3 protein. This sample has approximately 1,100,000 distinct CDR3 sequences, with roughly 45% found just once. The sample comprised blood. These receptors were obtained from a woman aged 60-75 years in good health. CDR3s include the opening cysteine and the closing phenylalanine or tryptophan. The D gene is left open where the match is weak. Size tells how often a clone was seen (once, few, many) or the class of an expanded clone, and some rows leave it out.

DNA: TGTGCCAGCAGCTTCGGACAGGGGGTTGAAGAGACCCAGTACTTC
CDR3: CASSFGQGVEETQYF
D: TRBD1
J: TRBJ2-5
size: -
V: TRBV7-7

DNA: TGTGCCAGCAGCAAAGGGCTAGCGGGAGGCCGGGACAATGAGCAGTTCTTC
CDR3: CASSKGLAGGRDNEQFF
D: TRBD2
J: TRBJ2-1
size: -
V: TRBV7-9

DNA: TGTGCCAGCAGCCCCGGGACGCATGCAACTAATGAAAAACTGTTTTTT
CDR3: CASSPGTHATNEKLFF
D: -
J: TRBJ1-4
size: -
V: TRBV7-9

DNA: TGTGCCAGCAGACCCCCGGGGCTTGAGGGCTACACCTTC
CDR3: CASRPPGLEGYTF
D: -
J: TRBJ1-2
size: -
V: TRBV12-3/TRBV12-4

DNA: TGCGCCAGCAGTGGGTCAGGCCCGGCGGGAGGGAGGGAAGATACGCAGTATTTT
CDR3: CASSGSGPAGGREDTQYF
D: TRBD2
J: TRBJ2-3
size: -
V: TRBV10-1

DNA: TGCAGTGCTAGCCGGGCCCTCCTCTACGAGCAGTACTTC
CDR3: CSASRALLYEQYF
D: -
J: TRBJ2-7
size: few
V: TRBV20-1

DNA: TGTGCCAGCAGTTTGGAGGAGGAAATAGTAGCCAAAAACATTCAGTACTTC
CDR3: CASSLEEEIVAKNIQYF
D: -
J: TRBJ2-4
size: few
V: TRBV12-3/TRBV12-4

DNA: TGTGCCAGCAGTCCCCCCCGGGGCGTTAATGAAAAACTGTTTTTT
CDR3: CASSPPRGVNEKLFF
D: -
J: TRBJ1-4
size: -
V: TRBV28

DNA: TGTGCCATCAGTGTAGGAGACAGCCCTACCTACGAGCAGTACTTC
CDR3: CAISVGDSPTYEQYF
D: -
J: TRBJ2-7
size: -
V: TRBV10-3

DNA: TGCAGCGTTGTGAGGGGACTGGCTAGAGATGAGCAGTTCTTC
CDR3: CSVVRGLARDEQFF
D: -
J: TRBJ2-1
size: -
V: TRBV29-1

DNA: TGTGCCAGCAGTTTAGGCCCAACAGATAGCAATCAGCCCCAGCATTTT
CDR3: CASSLGPTDSNQPQHF
D: -
J: TRBJ1-5
size: few
V: TRBV12-3/TRBV12-4

DNA: TGTGCCAGCAGCCAAGAGAGATTGGTCGCAGGGGCCGACTATGGCTACACCTTC
CDR3: CASSQERLVAGADYGYTF
D: -
J: TRBJ1-2
size: -
V: TRBV3-1

DNA: TGCAGTGCTAGAACCGGGACAACGGCCTACGAGCAGTACTTC
CDR3: CSARTGTTAYEQYF
D: -
J: TRBJ2-7
size: -
V: TRBV20-1

DNA: TGCAGTGCTAGAGCCCCAGGGCCAGATACGCAGTATTTT
CDR3: CSARAPGPDTQYF
D: -
J: TRBJ2-3
size: -
V: TRBV20-1

DNA: TGTGCCAGCAGCTTGCCCCTACTGGGCACTGAAGCTTTCTTT
CDR3: CASSLPLLGTEAFF
D: -
J: TRBJ1-1
size: -
V: TRBV11-2

DNA: TGTGCCAGCAGCGTATCTACCTACAATGAGCAGTTCTTC
CDR3: CASSVSTYNEQFF
D: -
J: TRBJ2-1
size: -
V: TRBV11-2

DNA: TGTGCCAGCAGTGAATATTTTCAGGGGGCTAACTATGGCTACACCTTC
CDR3: CASSEYFQGANYGYTF
D: TRBD1
J: TRBJ1-2
size: -
V: TRBV6-1

DNA: TGTGCCGGGAGTGGGAGGGGCTGGTACGAGCAGTACTTC
CDR3: CAGSGRGWYEQYF
D: TRBD2
J: TRBJ2-7
size: once
V: TRBV30

DNA: TGCAGCGTTGGGGCCTATGGCTACACCTTC
CDR3: CSVGAYGYTF
D: -
J: TRBJ1-2
size: -
V: TRBV29-1

DNA: TGTGCCAGCAGGGACTTTTCGGGGTCCACTGAAGCTTTCTTT
CDR3: CASRDFSGSTEAFF
D: -
J: TRBJ1-1
size: -
V: TRBV2

DNA: TGTGCCAGCAGTCCCGGGACGCACACAGATACGCAGTATTTT
CDR3: CASSPGTHTDTQYF
D: -
J: TRBJ2-3
size: many
V: TRBV7-2

DNA: TGTGCCAGCAGCCTAGGTGACCTTCGTCGGGGACAGGCCGGCGAGCAGTACTTC
CDR3: CASSLGDLRRGQAGEQYF
D: TRBD1
J: TRBJ2-7
size: -
V: TRBV7-9

DNA: TGTGCCAGCAGCTTATCGGGTACCCCTAGGCGGGATACGCAGTATTTT
CDR3: CASSLSGTPRRDTQYF
D: -
J: TRBJ2-3
size: few
V: TRBV7-8

DNA: TGCGCCAGCAGCCGTCTAGCGGGAGTGTTGAATGAGCAGTTCTTC
CDR3: CASSRLAGVLNEQFF
D: TRBD2
J: TRBJ2-1
size: -
V: TRBV4-1

DNA: TGTGCCAGCTCACCGGTTTTTGGCTACACCTTC
CDR3: CASSPVFGYTF
D: -
J: TRBJ1-2
size: -
V: TRBV18

DNA: TGCAGTGCCGACCCAAGGCAGCGCACAGATACGCAGTATTTT
CDR3: CSADPRQRTDTQYF
D: -
J: TRBJ2-3
size: -
V: TRBV20-1

DNA: TGTGCCAGCAGCTTAGCAGGGGGCAGCCAGCCCCAGCATTTT
CDR3: CASSLAGGSQPQHF
D: TRBD1
J: TRBJ1-5
size: -
V: TRBV7-9

DNA: TGTGCCGGCAGCTTTGCCCACCGGGAGGAGCAGTACTTC
CDR3: CAGSFAHREEQYF
D: -
J: TRBJ2-7
size: -
V: TRBV5-5

DNA: TGTGCCAGCAGTGGAGCCTATCCTCAGGGGAACTATGGCTACACCTTC
CDR3: CASSGAYPQGNYGYTF
D: -
J: TRBJ1-2
size: -
V: TRBV6-1

DNA: TGTGCCAGCACCGGGACTAGCGGGAGGGCCCCCTCCTACGAGCAGTACTTC
CDR3: CASTGTSGRAPSYEQYF
D: TRBD2
J: TRBJ2-7
size: -
V: TRBV28

DNA: TGTGCCACGACGACAGCACCGTCCTACGAGCAGTACTTC
CDR3: CATTTAPSYEQYF
D: -
J: TRBJ2-7
size: -
V: TRBV3-1

DNA: TGCGCCAGCAGCTCCGGGTCCCGCGAACTTAACGAGCAGTACTTC
CDR3: CASSSGSRELNEQYF
D: -
J: TRBJ2-7
size: few
V: TRBV5-1

DNA: TGCGCCAGCAGCTTGGGACCCATACTCTCAAGACTCACAGATACGCAGTATTTT
CDR3: CASSLGPILSRLTDTQYF
D: -
J: TRBJ2-3
size: few
V: TRBV5-1

DNA: TGCGCCAGCAGGGGGACTAGCGGGAGCACCGGGGAGCTGTTTTTT
CDR3: CASRGTSGSTGELFF
D: TRBD2
J: TRBJ2-2
size: -
V: TRBV10-2

DNA: TGTGCCAGCAGTTTAGGACTAGCGGGAGACGCAGATACGCAGTATTTT
CDR3: CASSLGLAGDADTQYF
D: TRBD2
J: TRBJ2-3
size: -
V: TRBV28

DNA: TGTGCCGGAAGGGTGTACATCACAGATACGCAGTATTTT
CDR3: CAGRVYITDTQYF
D: -
J: TRBJ2-3
size: -
V: TRBV6-6

DNA: TGCGCCAGCAGCCAAGGCTGGGGTTCCTACAATGAGCAGTTCTTC
CDR3: CASSQGWGSYNEQFF
D: -
J: TRBJ2-1
size: many
V: TRBV4-1

DNA: TGCAGTGCTACCCCTATCAACTATGGCTACACCTTC
CDR3: CSATPINYGYTF
D: -
J: TRBJ1-2
size: -
V: TRBV20-1

DNA: TGTGCCAGCACCCCCGACAGAAGTCTAGCCAAAAACATTCAGTACTTC
CDR3: CASTPDRSLAKNIQYF
D: -
J: TRBJ2-4
size: -
V: TRBV12-3/TRBV12-4

DNA: TGTGCCAGCAGCAGGGGGAATCAGCCCCAGCATTTT
CDR3: CASSRGNQPQHF
D: TRBD1
J: TRBJ1-5
size: many
V: TRBV12-3/TRBV12-4

DNA: TGCAGCGTTGAATGGGGGTTTGATGAGCAGTTCTTC
CDR3: CSVEWGFDEQFF
D: -
J: TRBJ2-1
size: few
V: TRBV29-1

DNA: TGCAGTGCCCCGACGGTGGGCGAGCAGTACTTC
CDR3: CSAPTVGEQYF
D: -
J: TRBJ2-7
size: -
V: TRBV20-1

DNA: TGTGCCAGCAATCGAGGGCCTGGGGCCAACGTCCTGACTTTC
CDR3: CASNRGPGANVLTF
D: -
J: TRBJ2-6
size: -
V: TRBV6-1

DNA: TGTGCCAGCAGTTCTCCGACAGAGAAAAACATTCAGTACTTC
CDR3: CASSSPTEKNIQYF
D: -
J: TRBJ2-4
size: few
V: TRBV6-5

DNA: TGTGCCAGCAGTTTATGGGGGCCCCGAGGGAATGAGCAGTTCTTC
CDR3: CASSLWGPRGNEQFF
D: -
J: TRBJ2-1
size: -
V: TRBV28

DNA: TGTGCCAGCAGCTACCAAGCGGGAGGCGCAGTTGAGTTCTTC
CDR3: CASSYQAGGAVEFF
D: TRBD2
J: TRBJ2-1
size: few
V: TRBV7-8

DNA: TGCAGCGTTGAAGGCATTTTCGATAAGCCGGGAGGGTTCACAGATACGCAGTATTTT
CDR3: CSVEGIFDKPGGFTDTQYF
D: TRBD2
J: TRBJ2-3
size: many
V: TRBV29-1

DNA: TGTGCCAGCAGCAGAAGACAGGGGGGTACGTACGAGCAGTACTTC
CDR3: CASSRRQGGTYEQYF
D: TRBD1
J: TRBJ2-7
size: -
V: TRBV9

DNA: TGTGCCAGCAGCCCAGGACAGGGCTGGACCAACTACGAGCAGTACTTC
CDR3: CASSPGQGWTNYEQYF
D: TRBD1
J: TRBJ2-7
size: few
V: TRBV7-8

DNA: TGTGCCAGCAGCTTGGCCCGGGGACAAGGCAATCAGCCCCAGCATTTT
CDR3: CASSLARGQGNQPQHF
D: -
J: TRBJ1-5
size: few
V: TRBV5-6

DNA: TGTGCCAGCAGCGTATCAGGAGATCAAAATGAGCAGTACTTC
CDR3: CASSVSGDQNEQYF
D: -
J: TRBJ2-5
size: -
V: TRBV9